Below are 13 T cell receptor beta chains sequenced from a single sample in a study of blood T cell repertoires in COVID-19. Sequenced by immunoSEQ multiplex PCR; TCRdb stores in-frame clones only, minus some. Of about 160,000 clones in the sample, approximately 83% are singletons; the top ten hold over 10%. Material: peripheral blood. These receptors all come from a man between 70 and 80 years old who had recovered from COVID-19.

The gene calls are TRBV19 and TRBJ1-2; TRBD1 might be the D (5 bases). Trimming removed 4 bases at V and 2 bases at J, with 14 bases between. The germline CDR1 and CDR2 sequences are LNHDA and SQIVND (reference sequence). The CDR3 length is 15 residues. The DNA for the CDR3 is TGTGCCAGTAGTAAAGGAGGGGAATCGAACTATGGCTACACCTTC. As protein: CASSKGGESNYGYTF.

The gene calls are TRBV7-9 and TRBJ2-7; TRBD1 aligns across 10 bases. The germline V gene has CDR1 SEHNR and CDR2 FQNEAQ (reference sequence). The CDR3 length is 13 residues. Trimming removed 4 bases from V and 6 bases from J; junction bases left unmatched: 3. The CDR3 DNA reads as TGTGCCAGCAGCTCGGGACAGGGGTTCGAGCAGTACTTC. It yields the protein CASSSGQGFEQYF.

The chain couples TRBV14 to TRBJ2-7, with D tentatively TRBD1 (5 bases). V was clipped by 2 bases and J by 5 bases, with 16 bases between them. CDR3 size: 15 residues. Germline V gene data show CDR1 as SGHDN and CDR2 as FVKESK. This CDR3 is CASSQTWGRAHEQYF. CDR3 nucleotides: TGTGCCAGCAGCCAAACCTGGGGCAGGGCCCACGAGCAGTACTTC.

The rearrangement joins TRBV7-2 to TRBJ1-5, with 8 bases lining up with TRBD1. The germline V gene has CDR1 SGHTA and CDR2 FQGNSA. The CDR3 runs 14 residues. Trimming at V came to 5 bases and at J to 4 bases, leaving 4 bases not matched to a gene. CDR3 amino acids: CASSTQGGNQPQHF. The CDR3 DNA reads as TGTGCCAGCAGCACACAGGGGGGTAATCAGCCCCAGCATTTT.

Here the CDR3 reads CASTIQGDYGYTF. CDR3 bases: TGTGCCAGCACCATCCAGGGGGACTATGGCTACACCTTC. The chain combines TRBV12-3 or TRBV12-4 with TRBJ1-2; 7 bases agree with TRBD1. This CDR3 is built from 13 residues. The V and J ends lost 7 bases and 3 bases, in that order; junction bases with no gene match: 5.

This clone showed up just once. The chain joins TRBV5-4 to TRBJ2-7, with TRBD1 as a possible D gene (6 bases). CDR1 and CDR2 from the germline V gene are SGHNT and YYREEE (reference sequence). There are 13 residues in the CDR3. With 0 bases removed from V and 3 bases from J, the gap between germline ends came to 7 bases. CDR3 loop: CASSLAGVYEQYF. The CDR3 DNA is TGTGCCAGCAGCTTGGCAGGGGTCTACGAGCAGTACTTC. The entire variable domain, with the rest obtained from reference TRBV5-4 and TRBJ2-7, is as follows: ETGVTQSPTHLIKTRGQQVTLRCSSQSGHNTVSWYQQALGQGPQFIFQYYREEENGRGNFPPRFSGLQFPNYSSELNVNALELDDSALYLCASSLAGVYEQYFGPGTRLTVT.

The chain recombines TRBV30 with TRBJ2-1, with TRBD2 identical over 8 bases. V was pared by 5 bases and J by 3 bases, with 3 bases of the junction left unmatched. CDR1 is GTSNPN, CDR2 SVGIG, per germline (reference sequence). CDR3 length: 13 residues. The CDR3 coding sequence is TGTGCCTGGGGAGCGGGAGTCTACAATGAGCAGTTCTTC. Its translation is CAWGAGVYNEQFF.

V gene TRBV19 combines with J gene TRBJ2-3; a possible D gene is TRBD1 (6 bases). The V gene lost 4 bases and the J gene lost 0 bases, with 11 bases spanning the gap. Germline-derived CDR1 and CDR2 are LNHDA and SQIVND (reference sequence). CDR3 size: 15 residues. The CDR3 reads CASSNLRGSTDTQYF. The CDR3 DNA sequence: TGTGCCAGTAGTAATCTCAGGGGCAGCACAGATACGCAGTATTTT.

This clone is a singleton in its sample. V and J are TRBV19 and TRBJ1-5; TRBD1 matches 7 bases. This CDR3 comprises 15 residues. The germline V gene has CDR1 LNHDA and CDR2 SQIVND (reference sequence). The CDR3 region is CGSSDRVGVHQPQHF. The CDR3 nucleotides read TGTGGGAGTTCCGACAGGGTTGGTGTCCATCAGCCCCAGCATTTT.

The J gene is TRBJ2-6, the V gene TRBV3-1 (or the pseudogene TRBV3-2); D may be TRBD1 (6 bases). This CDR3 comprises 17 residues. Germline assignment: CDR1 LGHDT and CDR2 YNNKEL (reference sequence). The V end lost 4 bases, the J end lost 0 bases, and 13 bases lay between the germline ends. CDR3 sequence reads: CASSRHREYSGANVLTF. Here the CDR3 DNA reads TGTGCCAGCAGCCGACACAGGGAATACTCTGGGGCCAACGTCCTGACTTTC.

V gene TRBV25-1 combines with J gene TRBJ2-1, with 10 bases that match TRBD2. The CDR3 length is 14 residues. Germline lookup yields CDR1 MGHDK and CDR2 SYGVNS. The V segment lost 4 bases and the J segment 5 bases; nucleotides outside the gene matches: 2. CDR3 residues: CASSGAGGDNEQFF. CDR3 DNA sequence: TGTGCCAGCAGTGGAGCGGGAGGGGACAATGAGCAGTTCTTC.

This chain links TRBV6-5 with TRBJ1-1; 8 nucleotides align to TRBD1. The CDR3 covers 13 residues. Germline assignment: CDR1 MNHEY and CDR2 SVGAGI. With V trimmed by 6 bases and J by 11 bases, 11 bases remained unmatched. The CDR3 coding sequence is TGTGCCAGCAGCCAGGGGACAGGCGGAAGCGCTTTCTTT. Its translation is CASSQGTGGSAFF.

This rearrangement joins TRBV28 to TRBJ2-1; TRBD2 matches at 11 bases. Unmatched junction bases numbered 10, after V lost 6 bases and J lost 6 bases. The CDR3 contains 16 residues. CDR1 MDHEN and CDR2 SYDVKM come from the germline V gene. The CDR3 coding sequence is TGTGCCAGCAGCCCTCTAGGGACTAGCGGACTCAATGAGCAGTTCTTC. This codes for CASSPLGTSGLNEQFF.